This passage covers 30 T cell receptor beta chains from one sample sequenced in a study of blood T cell repertoires in COVID-19. Here immunoSEQ multiplex PCR was the method, and the copy in TCRdb shows in-frame clones only, minus some. Of around 140,000 clones in the sample, roughly four fifths were seen once. Sequencing used peripheral blood. The receptors originated from a human donor with acute or convalescent COVID-19. The donor label of this sample is uncertain.

The chain carries TRBV28 and TRBJ2-7; weak D call: TRBD1 (5 bases). This CDR3 is built from 13 residues. V dropped 6 bases and J dropped 2 bases, with 11 bases sitting between them. Looked up from germline, CDR1 is MDHEN and CDR2 is SYDVKM. CDR3 sequence: CASRSRVTYEQYF. CDR3 sequence (DNA): TGTGCCAGCAGATCCAGGGTGACCTACGAGCAGTACTTC.

V gene TRBV28 combines with J gene TRBJ1-2; tentative D call: TRBD1 (5 bases). Deletions cut 11 bases from V and 13 bases from J, with 26 bases between. Germline V gene data show CDR1 as MDHEN and CDR2 as SYDVKM. The CDR3 has 13 residues. This CDR3 is CAGAAAGTPTPTF. CDR3 bases: TGTGCCGGGGCTGCGGCAGGAACCCCTACCCCCACCTTC.

The J gene is TRBJ1-2, the V gene TRBV5-1; 9 positions match TRBD1. The length of the CDR3 is 16 residues. After removal of 0 bases from V and 2 bases from J, the junction contained 5 bases not matched to a gene. Germline V gene lookup returns CDR1 SGHRS and CDR2 YFSETQ. The DNA for the CDR3 is TGCGCCAGCAGCTTGGATACAGGGGGCCAGAACTATGGCTACACCTTC. Translation gives CASSLDTGGQNYGYTF.

The chain uses TRBV5-5 and TRBJ1-2; 10 bases line up with TRBD1. Germline CDR1 SGHKS, CDR2 YYEKEE (reference sequence). The CDR3 is made up of 15 amino acids. The J segment lost 0 bases and the V segment lost 4 bases, leaving 3 bases of the junction unmatched. The CDR3 here is CASSTGQGTNYGYTF. In nucleotides, the CDR3 is TGTGCCAGCAGCACGGGACAGGGGACTAACTATGGCTACACCTTC.

This chain links TRBV6-5 with TRBJ1-2; D is unresolved. The CDR3 has 12 residues. The V gene's germline CDR1 is MNHEY and CDR2 SVGAGI. Trimming removed 8 bases from V and 5 bases from J, with 12 bases in between. DNA for the CDR3: TGTGCCAGCGGGCCAGGCCTTTATGGCTACACCTTC. Encoded protein: CASGPGLYGYTF.

The chain combines TRBV23-1 with TRBJ1-5; D unclear. TRBV23-1 is given ORF status, its function remaining uncertain. CDR3 length equals 18 residues. Trimming took off 3 bases at V and 0 bases at J, with 18 bases between the two ends. DNA of the CDR3: TGCGCCAGCAGTCACCACCTAAGCGGTCGAGATAGCAATCAGCCCCAGCATTTT. Its protein is CASSHHLSGRDSNQPQHF.

V is TRBV18 and J is TRBJ2-1; 8 bases agree with TRBD1. The CDR3 consists of 13 residues. V lost 6 bases, J lost 9 bases, and 7 bases stayed unmatched. Germline V gene data show CDR1 as KGHSH and CDR2 as LQKENI. The CDR3 loop is CASSGQGGGEQFF. The CDR3 nucleotides read TGTGCCAGCTCCGGACAGGGAGGCGGTGAGCAGTTCTTC.

The chain employs TRBV6-1 and TRBJ2-1; 8 bases agree with TRBD1. Germline V lookup: CDR1 MNHNS, CDR2 SASEGT. The V gene end was trimmed by 3 bases and the J gene end by 1 base; junction bases not matched to a gene: 11. The CDR3 consists of 18 residues. CDR3 protein: CASSEPLQGAGSYNEQFF. CDR3 nucleotide sequence: TGTGCCAGCAGTGAGCCGCTTCAGGGGGCAGGGTCCTACAATGAGCAGTTCTTC.

This clone was found once. The chain uses TRBV5-1 and TRBJ2-2, with no clear D. With 0 bases removed from V and 5 bases from J, the gap between germline ends came to 11 bases. There are 15 residues in the CDR3. Germline CDR1 and CDR2: SGHRS and YFSETQ. In DNA form, the CDR3 reads TGCGCCAGCAGCTTGGTAATAGCAGTAACCGGGGAGCTGTTTTTT. It encodes CASSLVIAVTGELFF.

Only one count was recorded for this clone. This sequence joins TRBV2 and TRBJ1-1; weak D call: TRBD1 (6 bases). Germline-derived CDR1 and CDR2 are SNHLY and FYNNEI. V dropped 2 bases and J dropped 4 bases, with 14 bases sitting between them. CDR3 length: 15 residues. The CDR3 region is CASSEIGRGGTEAFF. The CDR3 bases are TGTGCCAGCAGTGAAATTGGCAGGGGCGGCACTGAAGCTTTCTTT.

The V and J genes are TRBV9 and TRBJ1-4; maybe TRBD1 (6 bases). The CDR3 sequence is 15 residues long. Germline CDR1 reads SGDLS; CDR2 reads YYNGEE. V shed 0 bases and J shed 5 bases, with 11 bases lying between them. Here the CDR3 reads CASSVEDSENEKLFF. CDR3 bases: TGTGCCAGCAGCGTAGAGGACAGCGAAAATGAAAAACTGTTTTTT.

The chain links TRBV5-1 to TRBJ2-1; D is possibly TRBD2 (6 bases). The CDR3 contains 12 residues. The V gene lost 5 bases and the J gene lost 15 bases, with 18 bases spanning the gap. Germline loops: CDR1 SGHRS, CDR2 YFSETQ. The CDR3 sequence is CASRPLEGAPFF. The DNA for the CDR3 is TGCGCCAGCAGACCCTTGGAGGGCGCCCCGTTCTTC.

The chain links TRBV2 to TRBJ2-7, with a tentative D call TRBD1 (5 bases). Germline CDR1 is SNHLY and CDR2 is FYNNEI. Trimming pared 2 bases from V and 3 bases from J, leaving 8 bases between. CDR3 length: 13 residues. The CDR3 reads CASSEQGIYEQYF. Written as DNA, the CDR3 is TGTGCCAGCAGTGAACAGGGTATCTACGAGCAGTACTTC.

This clone was seen only once. The rearrangement joins TRBV7-2 to TRBJ2-7, with 8 nucleotides matching TRBD1. Per the germline V gene, CDR1 is SGHTA and CDR2 is FQGNSA. Trimming took 5 bases from V and 0 from J; bases not matched to a gene: 9. The CDR3 sequence is 16 residues long. Here the CDR3 DNA reads TGTGCCAGCAGCATTTTCGGACAGGGTCTCTCCTACGAGCAGTACTTC. Its translation is CASSIFGQGLSYEQYF.

V and J are TRBV18 and TRBJ1-2; 8 bases line up with TRBD1. The CDR3 contains 14 residues. The germline V gene encodes CDR1 KGHSH and CDR2 LQKENI. V gave up 5 bases and J gave up 3 bases; unmatched junction bases: 5. CDR3 protein: CASSAQGADYGYTF. CDR3 in DNA: TGTGCCAGCTCAGCCCAGGGGGCCGACTATGGCTACACCTTC.

The chain joins TRBV7-2 to TRBJ2-1, with 8 bases that match TRBD2. CDR1 and CDR2 from the germline V gene are SGHTA and FQGNSA. The J segment lost 2 bases and the V segment lost 5 bases, leaving 8 bases of the junction unmatched. The CDR3 length is 16 residues. The CDR3 spells CASSDQTSAPYNEQFF. CDR3 DNA: TGTGCCAGCAGCGACCAGACTAGCGCCCCCTACAATGAGCAGTTCTTC.

The rearrangement uses TRBV2 and TRBJ2-3, with TRBD2 matching over 8 bases. With 7 bases clipped from V and 6 bases from J, the junction kept 12 bases outside the gene matches. The CDR3 extends over 15 amino acids. Germline V lookup: CDR1 SNHLY, CDR2 FYNNEI. The CDR3: CASIRRAGGGDTQYF. The CDR3 DNA reads TGTGCCAGCATACGGCGGGCGGGGGGCGGTGATACGCAGTATTTT.

The V call is TRBV4-1, the J call TRBJ2-5; 7 positions agree with TRBD1. CDR3 length: 17 amino acids. Germline assignment: CDR1 MGHRA and CDR2 YSYEKL. V trimming: 0 bases; J trimming: 5 bases; junction bases outside the gene matches: 12. CDR3 DNA sequence: TGCGCCAGCAGCCAAGAAGGGGGCAGGGCCGCTCGGGAGACCCAGTACTTC. Translating it yields CASSQEGGRAARETQYF.

The gene calls are TRBV2 and TRBJ2-7; D remains ambiguous. Germline V gene data show CDR1 as SNHLY and CDR2 as FYNNEI. The CDR3 spans 12 residues. The germline V and J ends were trimmed by 3 bases and 3 bases, with 6 bases remaining between them. CDR3 loop: CASSESFYEQYF. DNA for the CDR3: TGTGCCAGCAGTGAGAGTTTCTACGAGCAGTACTTC.

This sequence joins TRBV7-9 and TRBJ1-2, with D possibly matching TRBD1 (5 bases). Trimming stripped 5 bases from V and 0 bases from J, with 16 bases between. The CDR3 is 16 residues long. Looked up from germline, CDR1 is SEHNR and CDR2 is FQNEAQ (reference sequence). The CDR3, as DNA: TGTGCCAGCAGCGCCAACCCAGGGATTACTAACTATGGCTACACCTTC. It yields the protein CASSANPGITNYGYTF.

The rearrangement links TRBV19 to TRBJ1-1; D perhaps matches TRBD1 (5 bases). CDR1 is LNHDA, CDR2 SQIVND, per germline (reference sequence). The V end lost 6 bases, the J end lost 6 bases, and 14 bases lay between the germline ends. There are 13 residues in the CDR3. CDR3: CASRHLGVPEAFF. CDR3 DNA: TGTGCCAGTAGACATTTAGGGGTGCCTGAAGCTTTCTTT.

This chain joins TRBV11-1 and TRBJ1-2; tentatively, D is TRBD1 (5 bases). This CDR3 comprises 13 residues. Trimming took off 5 bases at V and 6 bases at J, with 13 bases between the two ends. Germline-derived CDR1 and CDR2 are SGHAT and FQDESV (reference sequence). The CDR3 DNA is TGTGCCAGCAGCCCGAGGGGAGGCCATGGCTACACCTTC. Protein product: CASSPRGGHGYTF.

V is TRBV18 and J is TRBJ2-5, with a tentative D call TRBD2 (5 bases). The CDR3 is made up of 14 amino acids. Germline CDR1 KGHSH, CDR2 LQKENI. Trimming removed 2 bases at V and 3 bases at J, with 10 bases between. DNA of the CDR3: TGTGCCAGCTCACCAATCCGGGGAGAAGAGACCCAGTACTTC. Translation gives CASSPIRGEETQYF.

The sample holds one count of this clone. The chain links TRBV4-1 to TRBJ1-4; the D is unclear. V dropped 1 base and J dropped 5 bases, with 8 bases sitting between them. Germline lookup yields CDR1 MGHRA and CDR2 YSYEKL. There are 14 residues in the CDR3. CDR3 residues: CASSQGHGNEKLFF. CDR3 coding DNA: TGCGCCAGCAGCCAAGGACATGGGAATGAAAAACTGTTTTTT.

The chain carries TRBV30 and TRBJ2-4; 7 positions match TRBD2. V dropped 2 bases and J dropped 7; count of bases not matched to a gene: 2. From germline, CDR1 is GTSNPN and CDR2 SVGIG (reference sequence). The CDR3 is 12 residues long. Written as DNA, the CDR3 is TGTGCCTGGAGTCTCGGGGGGAACATTCAGTACTTC. Its translation is CAWSLGGNIQYF.

This rearrangement joins TRBV11-2 to TRBJ2-7, with 8 positions matching TRBD1. CDR1 is SGHAT, CDR2 FQNNGV, per germline. The junction had 6 bases not matched to a gene; V was cut back by 3 bases and J by 2 bases. There are 15 residues in the CDR3. The CDR3 protein is CASSLTTGDPYEQYF. The CDR3 DNA reads as TGTGCCAGCAGCTTGACGACAGGGGACCCCTACGAGCAGTACTTC.

This clone was seen only once. The rearrangement links TRBV4-1 to TRBJ1-1, with D hard to call. The V end was cut by 2 bases, the J end by 0 bases, with 10 bases between. CDR3 length: 15 residues. CDR1 is MGHRA, CDR2 YSYEKL, per germline. The CDR3 spells CASSQSYGMNTEAFF. Written as DNA, the CDR3 is TGCGCCAGCAGCCAATCCTACGGGATGAACACTGAAGCTTTCTTT.

The V call is TRBV2, the J call TRBJ1-2, with a possible D match to TRBD1 (5 bases). V lost 6 bases and J 4 bases, leaving 15 bases between the germline ends. The germline CDR1 and CDR2 sequences are SNHLY and FYNNEI. This CDR3 has 14 residues. CDR3 region: CASRGGRFAYGYTF. The CDR3 DNA sequence: TGTGCCAGCAGGGGGGGACGGTTCGCCTATGGCTACACCTTC.

The chain combines TRBV6-2 or TRBV6-3 with TRBJ1-4; TRBD1 aligns across 12 bases. The trim removed 6 bases at V and 7 bases at J, leaving 6 bases unmatched. Germline V gene lookup returns CDR1 MNHEY and CDR2 SVGEGT. The CDR3 runs to 15 residues. The CDR3 loop reads CASSPGTGGPEKLFF. The CDR3 DNA is TGTGCCAGCAGCCCTGGGACAGGGGGCCCTGAAAAACTGTTTTTT.

The V and J genes are TRBV4-3 and TRBJ1-2, with no clear D. From germline, CDR1 is LGHNA and CDR2 YSLEER. With 1 base removed from V and 0 bases from J, the gap between germline ends came to 6 bases. The CDR3 runs 14 residues. CDR3 loop: CASSQAPANYGYTF. The CDR3 DNA reads TGCGCCAGCAGCCAAGCCCCAGCTAACTATGGCTACACCTTC.